Listed below are T cell receptor beta chains from one sample, sequenced in a study of T cells in Graves' hyperthyroidism and ophthalmopathy. Each CDR3 protein is one row after TCRdb ran MiXCR on the multiplex PCR reads. Among 400,000 to 600,000 distinct CDR3 sequences listed, about a fifth were seen once. Sequencing was done on a sample of blood. These receptor sequences come from a man between 18 and 35 years old with Graves' hyperthyroidism. Each CDR3 is given with its conserved first and last residue. D genes are given only for firm matches. The size entry is marked missing in some rows and otherwise reads once, few, many or a size class.

D	J	size	V	DNA	CDR3
.	TRBJ2-7	few	TRBV6-1	TGTGCCAGCAGTGAATTGGGCAGTTGGGAGCAGTACTTC	CASSELGSWEQYF
.	TRBJ2-7	many	TRBV15	TGTGCCACCAGCAGGGCCAGGCACGAGCAGTACTTC	CATSRARHEQYF
.	TRBJ1-1	many	TRBV29-1	TGCAGCGTTGAGAAAGCCCCAGGGGACACTGAAGCTTTCTTT	CSVEKAPGDTEAFF
.	TRBJ1-1	.	TRBV7-3	TGTGCCAGCAGCTTAAACAGGGCGGGTGTCACTGAAGCTTTCTTT	CASSLNRAGVTEAFF
TRBD2	TRBJ2-5	few	TRBV7-6	TGTGCCAGCAGCTTAGCGGTCGGGGGGGCGGAGACCCAGTACTTC	CASSLAVGGAETQYF
.	TRBJ2-2	.	TRBV6-1	TGTGCCAGCAGCCCTTCGGAGGGGGCCGCTTCCGGGGAGCTGTTTTTT	CASSPSEGAASGELFF
.	TRBJ2-7	.	TRBV28	TGTGCCGCTGAATCTAGGGGGAAGGAAGAGCAGTACTTC	CAAESRGKEEQYF
.	TRBJ1-1	few	TRBV9	TGTGCCAGCAGCGTAGCCGCCAGAAACACTGAAGCTTTCTTT	CASSVAARNTEAFF
.	TRBJ2-6	.	TRBV7-6	TGTGCCAGCAGCTCGGCAGTTGGGGCCAACGTCCTGACTTTC	CASSSAVGANVLTF
.	TRBJ2-4	.	TRBV20-1	TGCAGTGCTAGAGGGGTATCAAATTTGGACATTCAGTACTTC	CSARGVSNLDIQYF
TRBD1	TRBJ2-7	many	TRBV7-8	TGTGCCAGCAGCCATACCGGGACAGGGCTCGACGAGCAGTACTTC	CASSHTGTGLDEQYF
TRBD1	TRBJ1-5	many	TRBV12-3/TRBV12-4	TGTGCCAGCGGGACAGGGGCCACTCAGCCCCAGCATTTT	CASGTGATQPQHF
.	TRBJ2-7	once	TRBV7-6	TGTGCCAGCAGCTTAGATGCGGGCGGCGAGCAGTACTTC	CASSLDAGGEQYF
TRBD1	TRBJ1-5	many	TRBV28	TGTGCCAGCAGATGGGGGGACAGGGGTCAGCCCCAGCATTTT	CASRWGDRGQPQHF
.	TRBJ2-7	few	TRBV5-5	TGTGCCAGCAGCTTGGGGAGGCTAGGGGAGCAGTACTTC	CASSLGRLGEQYF
.	TRBJ1-1	many	TRBV5-1	TGCGCCAGCAGCCTGAGGACGCAGGGGCAACACACTGAAGCTTTCTTT	CASSLRTQGQHTEAFF
.	TRBJ1-5	many	TRBV6-1	TGTGCCAGCAGAGAAGGTCTGCCCCAGCATTTT	CASREGLPQHF
TRBD1	TRBJ2-7	few	TRBV12-3/TRBV12-4	TGTGCCAGCAGGCCCGGGACAGGGATGAGTGCCGAGCAGTACTTC	CASRPGTGMSAEQYF
.	TRBJ2-7	many	TRBV13	TGTGCCAGCAGCAATAACAGACTACGTTCCTACGAGCAGTACTTC	CASSNNRLRSYEQYF
.	TRBJ2-7	few	TRBV20-1	TGCAGTGCTAGAGACGGGGACGAGCAGTACTTC	CSARDGDEQYF
.	TRBJ2-2	many	TRBV6-5	TGTGCCAGCAGTTACTCGACCGGCGGGGAGCTGTTTTTT	CASSYSTGGELFF
.	TRBJ1-1	few	TRBV15	TGTGCCACCAGCAGAGACCCGCAGAACACTGAAGCTTTCTTT	CATSRDPQNTEAFF
.	TRBJ2-7	.	TRBV15	TGTGCCACCAGCAGAGTGGGGGTCGGGCGCTCCTACGAGCAGTACTTC	CATSRVGVGRSYEQYF
.	TRBJ1-2	many	TRBV9	TGTGCCAGCACCCCCGGGGGCACCCAAAGGCAGGGCTACACCTTC	CASTPGGTQRQGYTF
.	TRBJ1-1	many	TRBV4-1	TGCGCCAGCAGCCAAGATGGCAATTTGAACACTGAAGCTTTCTTT	CASSQDGNLNTEAFF
.	TRBJ1-3	many	TRBV12-3/TRBV12-4	TGTGCCAGCGAGGAGGGAAACACCATATATTTT	CASEEGNTIYF
TRBD1	TRBJ1-5	.	TRBV27	TGTGCCAGCAGTTTAAAGGGGGCGAATCCTCAGCCCCAGCATTTT	CASSLKGANPQPQHF
TRBD2	TRBJ2-7	.	TRBV12-3/TRBV12-4	TGTGCCAGCAGTTCCGGGGGGACTAGCGACTACGAGCAGTACTTC	CASSSGGTSDYEQYF
TRBD1	TRBJ1-2	many	TRBV24-1	TGTGCCACCAGTGAGGCCGGGACAGATGGCTACACCTTC	CATSEAGTDGYTF
.	TRBJ1-1	many	TRBV11-1	TGTGCCAGCAGCCTCCCATTAACCCTAGAGAACACTGAAGCTTTCTTT	CASSLPLTLENTEAFF
TRBD1	TRBJ1-5	many	TRBV20-1	TGCAGTGCCGTAGGACAGGGGACCGAAAGTGAGCCCCAGCATTTT	CSAVGQGTESEPQHF
.	TRBJ1-1	once	TRBV5-1	TGCGCCAGCAGCTTGTACCGGAACAGGGCTCAGAAAGTCACTGAAGCTTTCTTT	CASSLYRNRAQKVTEAFF
TRBD1	TRBJ1-1	many	TRBV10-2	TGCGCCACCGAGGGGGACAGGGGTACTGAAGCTTTCTTT	CATEGDRGTEAFF